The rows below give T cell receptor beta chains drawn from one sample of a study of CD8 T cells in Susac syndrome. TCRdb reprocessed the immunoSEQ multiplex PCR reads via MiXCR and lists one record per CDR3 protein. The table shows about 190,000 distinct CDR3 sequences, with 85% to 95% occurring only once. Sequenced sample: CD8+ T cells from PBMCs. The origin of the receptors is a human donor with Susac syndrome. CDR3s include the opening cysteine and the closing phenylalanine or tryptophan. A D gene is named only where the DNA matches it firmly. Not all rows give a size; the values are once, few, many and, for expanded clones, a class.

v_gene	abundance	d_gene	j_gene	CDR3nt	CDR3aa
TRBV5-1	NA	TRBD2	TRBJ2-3	TGCGCCAGCAGCACCCACCCTAGCGGGGGGGCCACAGATACGCAGTATTTT	CASSTHPSGGATDTQYF
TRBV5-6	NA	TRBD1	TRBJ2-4	TGTGCCAGCAGCTGGGGACAGGGTACTGAAAACATTCAGTACTTC	CASSWGQGTENIQYF
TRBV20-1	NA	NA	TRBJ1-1	TGCAGTGCTACTTCCGAAGCTTTCTTT	CSATSEAFF
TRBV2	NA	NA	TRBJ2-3	TGTGCCAGCAGGGGGAGACTAGTTTCGGCTAAGAGCACAGATACGCAGTATTTT	CASRGRLVSAKSTDTQYF
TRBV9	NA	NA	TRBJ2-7	TGTGCCAGCAGCGTAAACGCTGGGGTCGACGAGCAGTACTTC	CASSVNAGVDEQYF
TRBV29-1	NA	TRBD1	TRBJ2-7	TGCAGCGTCGACAGGGGAGCATCCGAGCAGTACTTC	CSVDRGASEQYF
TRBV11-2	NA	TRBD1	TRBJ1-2	TGTGCCAGCAGCCCGGGGACAGATCAAACCGCCTATGGCTACACCTTC	CASSPGTDQTAYGYTF
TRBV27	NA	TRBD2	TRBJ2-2	TGTGCCAGCAGTGTAACTAGCGGGAGTACCGCCGGGGAGCTGTTTTTT	CASSVTSGSTAGELFF
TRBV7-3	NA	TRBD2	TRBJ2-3	TGTGCCAGCAGCTCCGGACTAGCGCTAGAGAACACAGATACGCAGTATTTT	CASSSGLALENTDTQYF
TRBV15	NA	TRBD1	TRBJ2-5	TGTGCCACCAGCAGAACCCCGGGACAGATCCAAGAGACCCAGTACTTC	CATSRTPGQIQETQYF
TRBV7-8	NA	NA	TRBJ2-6	TGTGCCAGCAGTTTCTCCCTCGGATTGGGGTCAGACTCTGGGGCCAACGTCCTGACTTTC	CASSFSLGLGSDSGANVLTF
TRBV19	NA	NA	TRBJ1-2	TGTGCCAGTAGTACCCTTATGGGGGAAAGCTATGGCTACACCTTC	CASSTLMGESYGYTF
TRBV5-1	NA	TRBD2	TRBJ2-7	TGCGCCAGCAGCTTGGAACTAGCGGGTTCCCACGAGCAGTACTTC	CASSLELAGSHEQYF
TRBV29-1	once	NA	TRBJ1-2	TGCAGCGTTGAAGACCGCGGTTTCTATGGCTACACCTTC	CSVEDRGFYGYTF
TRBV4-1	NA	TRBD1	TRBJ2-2	TGCGCCAGCAGCCAAGATCAGGGGGCGTACACCGGGGAGCTGTTTTTT	CASSQDQGAYTGELFF
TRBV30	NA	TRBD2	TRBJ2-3	TGTGCCGGCAACCCAGAGCGGGGTCGCACAGATACGCAGTATTTT	CAGNPERGRTDTQYF
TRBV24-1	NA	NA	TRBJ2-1	TGTGCCGACAATCCGGCGGTATGGAATGAGCAGTTCTTC	CADNPAVWNEQFF
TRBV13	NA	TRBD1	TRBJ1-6	TGTGCCAACAGCACCCGGGCCAGGGGGCTAACCTCACCCCTCCACTTT	CANSTRARGLTSPLHF
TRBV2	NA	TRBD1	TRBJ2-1	TGTGCCCGCCAACGACAGGGGGCGGCCTACAATGAGCAGTTCTTC	CARQRQGAAYNEQFF
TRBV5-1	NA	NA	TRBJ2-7	TGCGCCAGCAGCACTGGACAATCTGGCTACGAGCAGTACTTC	CASSTGQSGYEQYF
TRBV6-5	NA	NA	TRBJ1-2	TGTGCCAGCAGTTACTCGCAGGGTGATGGCTACACCTTC	CASSYSQGDGYTF
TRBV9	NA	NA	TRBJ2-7	TGTGCCAGCAGCGTAGTACCATCCTACGAGCAGTACTTC	CASSVVPSYEQYF
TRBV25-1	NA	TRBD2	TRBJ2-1	TGTGCCAGCAGTGAAGAATTAGCGGGGGGGGATGAGCAGTTCTTC	CASSEELAGGDEQFF
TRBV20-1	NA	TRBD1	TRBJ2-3	TGCAGTGCTAGGACCGTCGCCCGGGACAGGCACACAGATACGCAGTATTTT	CSARTVARDRHTDTQYF
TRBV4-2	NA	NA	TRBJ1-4	TGTGCCAGCAGCGAAAAAGGGCAGGGAGATGAAAAACTGTTTTTT	CASSEKGQGDEKLFF
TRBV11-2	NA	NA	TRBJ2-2	TGTGCCACCACCATAGGGTGGGTCGGGGAGCTGTTTTTT	CATTIGWVGELFF
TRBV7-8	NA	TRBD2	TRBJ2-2	TGTGCCAGCAGCTTGCTAGCGGACACCGGGGAGCTGTTTTTT	CASSLLADTGELFF
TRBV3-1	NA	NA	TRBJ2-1	TGTGCCAGCAGCCCTCAGGGGTATGAGCAGTTCTTC	CASSPQGYEQFF
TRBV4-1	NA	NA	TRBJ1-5	TGCGCCAGCAGCCAACATGGACGACAGCCCCAGCATTTT	CASSQHGRQPQHF
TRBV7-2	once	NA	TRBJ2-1	TGTGCCAGCAGCGCGACTAGTTTGGGGGCTGCGCAGTTCTTC	CASSATSLGAAQFF
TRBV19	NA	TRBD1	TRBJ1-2	TGTGCCAGTAACGGACAGGGAGGGAGAAGTGGCTATGGCTACACCTTC	CASNGQGGRSGYGYTF
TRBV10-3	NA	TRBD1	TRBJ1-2	TGTGCCATCAGTGATGTACAGGGGGCCGTCTATGGCTACACCTTC	CAISDVQGAVYGYTF
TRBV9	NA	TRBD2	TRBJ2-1	TGTGCCAGCAGCGTTAATAGCGGGGGGGCAATTGAGCAGTTCTTC	CASSVNSGGAIEQFF
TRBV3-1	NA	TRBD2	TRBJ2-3	TGTGCCAGCAGCCAAGAGCTAGCGGGAGCAGATACGCAGTATTTT	CASSQELAGADTQYF
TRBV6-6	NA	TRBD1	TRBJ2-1	TGTGCCAGCGGCGGACAGGGGGCCGATGAGCAGTTCTTC	CASGGQGADEQFF
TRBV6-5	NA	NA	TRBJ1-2	TGTGCCAGCACCTCAAGGGCAGAGTTCGGTGGCTACACCTTC	CASTSRAEFGGYTF
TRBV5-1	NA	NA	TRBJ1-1	TGCGCCAGCAGCCGAGAGATATCCGACACTGAAGCTTTCTTT	CASSREISDTEAFF
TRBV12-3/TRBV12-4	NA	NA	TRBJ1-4	TGTGCCAGCAGCGACAGGTTGTTGAAAAAACTGTTTTTT	CASSDRLLKKLFF
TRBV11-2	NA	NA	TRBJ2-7	TGTGCCAGCAGCCCGATGGAGGGGGCGCTTAACGAGCAGTACTTC	CASSPMEGALNEQYF
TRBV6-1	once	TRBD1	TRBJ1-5	TGTGCCAGCAGGCCCATTCAGGGGGCCGGGAGTCAGCCCCAGCATTTT	CASRPIQGAGSQPQHF
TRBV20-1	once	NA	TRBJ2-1	TGCAGTGCGACACGGCCGGGGAGGAGGTTATTTGTTGAGCAGTTCTTC	CSATRPGRRLFVEQFF